The TCR beta chain described here comes from a study of cytomegalovirus exposure and HLA in healthy donors. The CDR3 has 14 amino acids. CDR1 and CDR2 from the germline V gene are SGDLS and YYNGEE. The junction had 2 bases not matched to a gene; V was cut back by 3 bases and J by 3 bases. Use of 60 Vbeta and 13 Jbeta primers characterized the PCR. Some clones are missing from TCRdb's copy, which holds only in-frame ones; the method was immunoSEQ multiplex PCR. The table records about 31,000 clones, around 70% of them present only once. The TCR was taken from a man in his forties or fifties in good health and CMV-seropositive. V and J are TRBV9 and TRBJ1-4, with 7 bases that match TRBD1. The sequenced sample consisted of PBMCs. CDR3: CASSEGAANEKLFF. DNA for the CDR3: TGTGCCAGCAGCGAGGGGGCGGCTAATGAAAAACTGTTTTTT. Supplemented by reference TRBV9 and TRBJ1-4, the full variable domain reads DSGVTQTPKHLITATGQRVTLRCSPRSGDLSVYWYQQSLDQGLQFLIQYYNGEERAKGNILERFSAQQFPDLHSELNLSSLELGDSALYFCASSEGAANEKLFFGSGTQLSVL.